Below, 19 T cell receptor beta chains from the same sample are listed, as sequenced in a study of beta chain features in type 1 diabetes. What was sequenced were expressed TCRB transcripts, since all of the isolated RNA had been reverse transcribed. TCRdb's table, derived via immunoSEQ multiplex PCR, lists solely in-frame clones and lacks some. The top ten clones hold about 0.66% of a sample with about 180,000 clones, about 13% of them seen once. Sequencing was carried out using central memory CD4+ T cells from blood. The receptor source for this set is a woman aged 18-29 years in good health.

The chain couples TRBV28 to TRBJ1-2; the match to TRBD1 covers 7 bases. Germline-derived CDR1 and CDR2 are MDHEN and SYDVKM. The CDR3 contains 16 residues. V shed 2 bases and J 5 bases; nucleotides not matched to a gene: 11. CDR3 sequence reads: CASSLRFTGAHYGYTF. The CDR3 nucleotides read TGTGCCAGCAGTTTACGCTTCACAGGGGCCCATTATGGCTACACCTTC.

There are a few counts of this clone. The genes are TRBV30 and TRBJ2-4, with 11 bases matching TRBD1. Germline values: CDR1 GTSNPN, CDR2 SVGIG (reference sequence). The J segment lost 4 bases and the V segment lost 0 bases, leaving 2 bases of the junction unmatched. The CDR3 has 15 amino acids. DNA of the CDR3: TGTGCCTGGAGTGTATGGGACAGGGGGAAAAACATTCAGTACTTC. It is translated as CAWSVWDRGKNIQYF.

This clone appeared a few times. The chain uses TRBV9 and TRBJ2-3; 7 bases are a match to TRBD2. Per the germline V gene, CDR1 is SGDLS and CDR2 is YYNGEE. The V and J ends lost 0 bases and 7 bases, in that order; junction bases with no gene match: 8. CDR3 length: 15 amino acids. The chain's CDR3 is CASSVEPTGGYTQYF. CDR3 in DNA: TGTGCCAGCAGCGTAGAACCTACGGGGGGTTATACGCAGTATTTT.

This chain joins TRBV27 and TRBJ1-1; D is undetermined. Trimming left V 2 bases short and J 11 bases short, with 12 bases between. Germline-derived CDR1 and CDR2 are MNHEY and SMNVEV (reference sequence). This CDR3 spans 12 amino acids. The CDR3 is CASSLGGQRAFF. The DNA of the CDR3 is TGTGCCAGCAGTTTAGGAGGCCAACGGGCTTTCTTT.

This sequence joins TRBV6-5 and TRBJ1-2; D not certain. V shed 7 bases and J shed 2 bases, with 14 bases lying between them. Germline V gene data show CDR1 as MNHEY and CDR2 as SVGAGI. This CDR3 is 14 amino acids long. This CDR3 reads CASTGRLKNYGYTF. The CDR3 DNA follows: TGTGCCAGCACGGGTCGGCTCAAAAACTATGGCTACACCTTC.

This chain connects TRBV6-1 to TRBJ2-7; 10 nucleotides line up with TRBD1. V was pared by 6 bases and J by 7 bases, with 9 bases of the junction left unmatched. In germline, CDR1 is MNHNS, CDR2 SASEGT. The CDR3 runs to 14 residues. In nucleotides, the CDR3 is TGTGCCAGCAGGCCCGGGACAGGGGCAGAAGAGCAGTACTTC. It is translated as CASRPGTGAEEQYF.

This sequence joins TRBV7-3 and TRBJ2-1, with 7 bases matching TRBD1. The V and J ends lost 5 bases and 5 bases, in that order; junction bases with no gene match: 6. CDR3 length equals 14 residues. CDR1 SGHTA and CDR2 FQGTGA come from the germline V gene. CDR3 region: CASSQQTGNNEQFF. The DNA of the CDR3 is TGTGCCAGCAGCCAACAGACAGGGAACAATGAGCAGTTCTTC. Full variable domain (missing parts from reference TRBV7-3 and TRBJ2-1): GAGVSQTPSNKVTEKGKYVELRCDPISGHTALYWYRQSLGQGPEFLIYFQGTGAADDSGLPNDRFFAVRPEGSVSTLKIQRTERGDSAVYLCASSQQTGNNEQFFGPGTRLTVL.

This clone appeared a few times. CDR3 amino acids: CASSLKGTSVYEQYF. In DNA, the CDR3 is TGTGCCAGCAGCTTGAAAGGGACTAGCGTCTACGAGCAGTACTTC. The chain employs TRBV5-4 and TRBJ2-7; TRBD2 matches 10 bases. In germline, CDR1 is SGHNT, CDR2 YYREEE (reference sequence). J lost 3 bases, V lost 1 base, and 4 bases had no gene match. The CDR3 loop spans 15 amino acids.

The table lists this clone with a few counts. The gene calls are TRBV5-4 and TRBJ2-1; D gene ambiguous. CDR1 and CDR2 (germline): SGHNT, YYREEE (reference sequence). V lost 2 bases, J lost 2 bases, and 8 bases lay in between. The CDR3 totals 14 residues. CDR3 nucleotide sequence: TGTGCCAGCAGCTTCCCGCCGGCCTACAATGAGCAGTTCTTC. Translated: CASSFPPAYNEQFF.

This clone has a handful of counts. V usage is TRBV11-2 and J usage is TRBJ2-1, with 11 bases that match TRBD2. Germline loops: CDR1 SGHAT, CDR2 FQNNGV. The CDR3 has 16 residues. V shed 4 bases and J 4 bases; nucleotides not matched to a gene: 6. CDR3 in amino acids: CASSSPGLAGYNEQFF. The CDR3 bases are TGTGCCAGCAGCTCCCCCGGACTAGCGGGTTACAATGAGCAGTTCTTC. Based on the CDR3 plus reference TRBV11-2 and TRBJ2-1, the full variable domain is EAGVAQSPRYKIIEKRQSVAFWCNPISGHATLYWYQQILGQGPKLLIQFQNNGVVDDSQLPKDRFSAERLKGVDSTLKIQPAKLEDSAVYLCASSSPGLAGYNEQFFGPGTRLTVL.

This clone came up a few times. The gene calls are TRBV4-2 and TRBJ2-1; D is possibly TRBD2 (6 bases). Germline-derived CDR1 and CDR2 are LGHNA and YNFKEQ. Trimming stripped 0 bases from V and 3 bases from J, with 12 bases between. The CDR3 has 16 residues. In nucleotides, the CDR3 is TGTGCCAGCAGCCAAGATCTACGGGAGCGCTACAATGAGCAGTTCTTC. Translation: CASSQDLRERYNEQFF.

This clone turned up a few times. This chain joins TRBV21-1 and TRBJ2-1; the table's D call, TRBD2, has no DNA check behind it. TRBV21-1 constitutes a pseudogene. The CDR3 is 14 amino acids. The CDR3 loop is CASTGLASDNEQFF. For the CDR3, the DNA is TGTGCCAGCACCGGACTAGCGTCGGACAATGAGCAGTTCTTC.

The V call is TRBV10-1, the J call TRBJ2-1, with D possibly TRBD1 on 5 matching bases. Germline-derived CDR1 and CDR2 are WNHNN and SYGVQD (reference sequence). Trimming took 6 bases from V and 4 from J, leaving 16 bases between them. The CDR3 covers 15 residues. Here the CDR3 DNA reads TGCGCCAGCAGCGTCAGGGCGCGCGGTTACAATGAGCAGTTCTTC. Translation gives CASSVRARGYNEQFF.

This clone appeared a few times. The V gene is TRBV7-9, the J gene TRBJ2-6; D ambiguous. Trimming took 3 bases from V and 4 from J, leaving 10 bases between them. This CDR3 region has 15 residues. CDR1 is SEHNR, CDR2 FQNEAQ, per germline (reference sequence). The CDR3 DNA follows: TGTGCCAGCAGCTTTGGGCAGACAGGGGCCAACGTCCTGACTTTC. Protein sequence: CASSFGQTGANVLTF. Supplemented by reference TRBV7-9 and TRBJ2-6, the full variable domain reads DTGVSQNPRHKITKRGQNVTFRCDPISEHNRLYWYRQTLGQGPEFLTYFQNEAQLEKSRLLSDRFSAERPKGSFSTLEIQRTEQGDSAMYLCASSFGQTGANVLTFGAGSRLTVL.

The table lists this clone with a few counts. The rearrangement joins TRBV5-1 to TRBJ2-3; the D gene is possibly TRBD1 (6 bases). CDR3 length: 15 amino acids. The V end lost 5 bases, the J end lost 4 bases, and 17 bases lay between the germline ends. Germline CDR1 SGHRS, CDR2 YFSETQ. The CDR3 region is CASSPGRGGADTQYF. DNA for the CDR3: TGCGCCAGCAGTCCAGGCAGGGGTGGCGCAGATACGCAGTATTTT. Full variable domain (remainder filled in from reference TRBV5-1 and TRBJ2-3): KAGVTQTPRYLIKTRGQQVTLSCSPISGHRSVSWYQQTPGQGLQFLFEYFSETQRNKGNFPGRFSGRQFSNSRSEMNVSTLELGDSALYLCASSPGRGGADTQYFGPGTRLTVL.

This chain connects TRBV6-5 to TRBJ1-2; D call uncertain. CDR3 length: 13 amino acids. The V gene lost 4 bases and the J gene lost 2 bases, with 8 bases spanning the gap. Germline CDR1 reads MNHEY; CDR2 reads SVGAGI. This CDR3 is CASSLLQNYGYTF. The CDR3 region has the DNA TGTGCCAGCAGTTTGTTGCAGAACTATGGCTACACCTTC.

The rearrangement links TRBV21-1 to TRBJ1-5. TRBV21-1 is recorded as a pseudogene. CDR3 size: 14 residues. The CDR3 nucleotides read TGTGCCAGCAGCAAGAGAGGCGGGGACCAGCCCCAGCATTTT. This translates into CASSKRGGDQPQHF.

V usage is TRBV10-3 and J usage is TRBJ1-2; a weak D match, TRBD1 (6 bases). Germline CDR1 is ENHRY and CDR2 is SYGVKD. The V end lost 0 bases, the J end lost 7 bases, and 12 bases lay between the germline ends. The length of the CDR3 is 14 residues. In DNA, the CDR3 is TGTGCCATCAGTGAGTCTTCAGGGGCCGCTGGCTACACCTTC. The encoded protein is CAISESSGAAGYTF.

The gene calls are TRBV5-1 and TRBJ2-1, with D uncertain. The ends were cut back, 4 bases at V and 4 bases at J, with 12 bases in the middle. Germline assignment: CDR1 SGHRS and CDR2 YFSETQ. CDR3 length equals 14 residues. The CDR3 here is CASSLGQIYNEQFF. CDR3 DNA sequence: TGCGCCAGCAGCCTGGGCCAGATTTACAATGAGCAGTTCTTC.